This T cell receptor (beta chain) was captured by sequencing in a study of CD8 T cells in Susac syndrome. Random-hexamer reverse transcription was applied to roughly 0.5 to 1 ug RNA. immunoSEQ multiplex PCR amplified TCR beta CDR3 across 54 Vbeta, 13 Jbeta. TCRdb analysed the immunoSEQ multiplex PCR reads with MiXCR anew, one entry per CDR3 protein. The sample includes roughly 150,000 distinct CDR3 sequences, approximately 96% of them seen just once. The multiple sclerosis controls were treatment-naive patients affected by stable or active relapsing-remitting disease. Negative isolation yielded the CD8+ and CD4+ T cells, while FACS enriched the TEMRA cells. There are 14 residues in the CDR3. V was clipped by 1 base and J by 5 bases, with 9 bases between them. Germline values: CDR1 SGHVS, CDR2 FQNEAQ.

This chain uses TRBV7-8 with TRBJ2-1; TRBD2 is a possible D gene (6 bases). The material sequenced was CD8+ T cells from PBMCs. The clonotype originates from a human donor with multiple sclerosis. CDR3 protein: CASSLVRGNNEQFF. In DNA, the CDR3 is TGTGCCAGCAGCTTAGTTCGGGGGAACAATGAGCAGTTCTTC.